The clone carrying this TCR beta chain was counted only a few times. These data belong to a study of blood T cells in healthy people across ages. Then a second PCR, running about 6 to 11 cycles, was carried out with a sample-barcoded 5' primer and a J-beta primer mix. TCRdb reprocessed the 5' RACE reads via MiXCR and lists one record per CDR3 protein. The sample lists 750,000 to 950,000 distinct CDR3 sequences; about 55% were seen once. V was clipped by 5 bases and J by 2 bases, with 7 bases between them. This CDR3 spans 13 amino acids. CDR1 is SGHNT, CDR2 YENEEA, per germline. Sequencing used blood. The chain recombines TRBV11-3 with TRBJ2-1; D gene unclear. The clonotype was recovered from a man older than 75 in good health. CDR3 sequence (DNA): TGTGCCAGCAGCATCGGAACCTACAATGAGCAGTTCTTC. Translated: CASSIGTYNEQFF.